The entry below describes one T cell receptor (beta chain). Its specificity is not known. Method: immunoSEQ multiplex PCR; TCRdb's copy keeps in-frame clones and lacks some. The profile covers around 130,000 clones, with about 90% appearing a single time and over 1.5% taken by the ten largest. The data were obtained in a study of T cells in localized non-small cell lung cancer. The study, taken as a whole, reports: A median roughly 57 of the top 100 tumor clones appeared in adjacent lung. Higher blood T cell density went with longer overall survival. Uninvolved adjacent lung showed higher T cell clonality than tumor.

V was shortened by 11 bases and J by 9 bases, with 20 bases between the two germline ends. CDR1 is ENHRY, CDR2 SYGVKD, per germline. This CDR3 is built from 13 residues. The chain uses TRBV10-3 and TRBJ2-1; no reliable D call. Specimen: peripheral blood, collected before any cancer treatment. This receptor was taken from a female donor over 55 with stage I lung adenocarcinoma. CDR3 in DNA: TGTGCCGCAGGAGAGACTGGGCAGAGTGAGCAGTTCTTC. The encoded protein is CAAGETGQSEQFF.